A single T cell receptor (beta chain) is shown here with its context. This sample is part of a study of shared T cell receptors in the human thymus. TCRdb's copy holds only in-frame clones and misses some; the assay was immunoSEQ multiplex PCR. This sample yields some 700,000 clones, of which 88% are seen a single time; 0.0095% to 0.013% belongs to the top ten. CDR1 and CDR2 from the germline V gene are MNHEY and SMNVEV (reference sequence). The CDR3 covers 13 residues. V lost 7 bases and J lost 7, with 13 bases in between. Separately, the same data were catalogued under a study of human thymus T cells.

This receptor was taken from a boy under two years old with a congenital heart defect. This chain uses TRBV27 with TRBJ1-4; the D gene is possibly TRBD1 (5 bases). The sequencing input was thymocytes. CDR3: CASTGKRGEKLFF. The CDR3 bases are TGTGCCAGCACAGGGAAGCGGGGTGAAAAACTGTTTTTT.